The rows below give T cell receptor beta chains drawn from one sample of a study of post-analysis software for immune sequencing data. Via MiXCR, TCRdb re-called the PCR reads, giving one row per CDR3 protein. The sample includes 550,000 to 700,000 distinct CDR3 sequences, roughly 45% of them seen just once. Sample: blood. The source is a girl aged 10 to 17 with multiple sclerosis. CDR3s include the opening cysteine and the closing phenylalanine or tryptophan. A D gene is named only where the DNA matches it firmly. Rows may omit the clone size; those that give it use once, few, many or a size class.

TRBD1 | - | TRBJ1-5 | TRBV6-1 | TGTGCCAGCAGCATACAGGGGGATCAGCCCCAGCATTTT | CASSIQGDQPQHF
- | few | TRBJ1-1 | TRBV12-3/TRBV12-4 | TGTGCCAGCAGTTTCCGGTGGGACACTGAAGCTTTCTTT | CASSFRWDTEAFF
TRBD2 | few | TRBJ2-7 | TRBV12-3/TRBV12-4 | TGTGCCAGCAGCGGGGGGAGGGGCTACGAGCAGTACTTC | CASSGGRGYEQYF
TRBD1 | few | TRBJ1-2 | TRBV6-1 | TGTGCCAGCACCACAATGGAGGACAGGGGGTCCTTTGAGTATGGCTACACCTTC | CASTTMEDRGSFEYGYTF
- | - | TRBJ1-4 | TRBV6-5 | TGTGCCAGCAGCTACGACCCTAATGAAAAACTGTTTTTT | CASSYDPNEKLFF
- | - | TRBJ1-1 | TRBV29-1 | TGCAGCGTTGGAAGGTGGGGACATAGTGAAGCTTTCTTT | CSVGRWGHSEAFF
TRBD1 | once | TRBJ2-3 | TRBV5-1 | TGCGCCAGCAGCTCCCTCACAGGGGGTGGCACAGATACGCAGTATTTT | CASSSLTGGGTDTQYF
- | - | TRBJ1-6 | TRBV3-1 | TGTGCCAGCAGCCAAGAAGGGGTACAGTTCTCGACACCCCTCCACTTT | CASSQEGVQFSTPLHF
TRBD2 | - | TRBJ2-3 | TRBV12-3/TRBV12-4 | TGTGCCAGCAGATACACTAGCGGCCCCACAGATACGCAGTATTTT | CASRYTSGPTDTQYF
- | - | TRBJ2-1 | TRBV24-1 | TGTGCCACCAGTGATTTACCCAATGAGCAGTTCTTC | CATSDLPNEQFF
TRBD2 | - | TRBJ2-5 | TRBV28 | TGTGCCAGCAGTTCGGTTAGCGGGAACCAAGAGACCCAGTACTTC | CASSSVSGNQETQYF
- | - | TRBJ2-7 | TRBV5-1 | TGCGCCAGCAGCTTGGAACCGGGTTCTTCCTACGAGCAGTACTTC | CASSLEPGSSYEQYF
- | few | TRBJ2-7 | TRBV4-1 | TGCGCCAGCAGCCAGCAGGGACTTTCCCTAGACGAGCAGTACTTC | CASSQQGLSLDEQYF
- | few | TRBJ2-5 | TRBV12-3/TRBV12-4 | TGTGCCAGCAGTTTCGAGGGTTCCCAAGAGACCCAGTACTTC | CASSFEGSQETQYF
TRBD1 | - | TRBJ1-2 | TRBV20-1 | TGCAGTCGAAAGGGACAGGGGAATGGCTACACCTTC | CSRKGQGNGYTF
TRBD2 | - | TRBJ2-5 | TRBV10-3 | TGTGCCACCAGTCGGGGGGTTACAGAGACCCAGTACTTC | CATSRGVTETQYF
TRBD1 | few | TRBJ2-7 | TRBV7-9 | TGTGCCAGCAGCCTTTTTATTACCGGGACAGTCTCCTACGAGCAGTACTTC | CASSLFITGTVSYEQYF
TRBD2 | few | TRBJ2-1 | TRBV20-1 | TGCAGTGCTAGAGACCAAGCGGGAGTCCCCTACAATGAGCAGTTCTTC | CSARDQAGVPYNEQFF
TRBD1 | - | TRBJ2-6 | TRBV5-1 | TGCGCCAGCAGACATGGACAGGGGAACTCTGGGGCCAACGTCCTGACTTTC | CASRHGQGNSGANVLTF
TRBD2 | - | TRBJ2-3 | TRBV12-3/TRBV12-4 | TGTGCCAGCGGTGGGACTAGCGGCACCTACTACACAGATACGCAGTATTTT | CASGGTSGTYYTDTQYF
- | - | TRBJ1-1 | TRBV6-5 | TGTGCCAGCAGTTACGGGGACCTGGAAACTGAAGCTTTCTTT | CASSYGDLETEAFF
TRBD2 | - | TRBJ2-1 | TRBV5-6 | TGTGCCAGCAGCCCCGGGACTAGCGGGGGGGTACATGAGCAGTTCTTC | CASSPGTSGGVHEQFF
TRBD1 | few | TRBJ1-2 | TRBV10-3 | TGTGCCATCAGTGTCCCGGGACAGGGGACCTATGGCTACACCTTC | CAISVPGQGTYGYTF
TRBD2 | few | TRBJ2-7 | TRBV6-1 | TGTGCCAGAACCATGAGGACTAGCGGGGGACCTGAATACTCCTACGAGCAGTACTTC | CARTMRTSGGPEYSYEQYF
- | few | TRBJ2-7 | TRBV21-1 | TGTGCCAGCAGCAAAGCAGTTCAGGGATACGAGCAGTACTTC | CASSKAVQGYEQYF
TRBD1 | few | TRBJ1-6 | TRBV19 | TGTGCAGCGGGGAGACAGGGGGAAGATTCACCCCTCCACTTT | CAAGRQGEDSPLHF
TRBD2 | few | TRBJ2-3 | TRBV29-1 | TGCAGCGTTGAGGGAGGGACGGGCACAGATACGCAGTATTTT | CSVEGGTGTDTQYF
- | - | TRBJ1-1 | TRBV6-5 | TGTGCCAGCACCACAGGGTACGGGTCAGCTTTCTTT | CASTTGYGSAFF
- | - | TRBJ2-5 | TRBV5-6 | TGTGCCAGCAGCCCTAGACAAGGGGGATGGGAGACCCAGTACTTC | CASSPRQGGWETQYF
- | - | TRBJ2-7 | TRBV7-2 | TGTGCCAGCAGCTTCCGGTCCAGCGACGAGCAGTACTTC | CASSFRSSDEQYF
- | few | TRBJ2-3 | TRBV10-3 | TGTGCCATCAGTGACCAGGCACCAGATACGCAGTATTTT | CAISDQAPDTQYF
- | few | TRBJ2-2 | TRBV5-1 | TGCGCCAGCAGCTTCGGAAGCACCGGGGAGCTGTTTTTT | CASSFGSTGELFF